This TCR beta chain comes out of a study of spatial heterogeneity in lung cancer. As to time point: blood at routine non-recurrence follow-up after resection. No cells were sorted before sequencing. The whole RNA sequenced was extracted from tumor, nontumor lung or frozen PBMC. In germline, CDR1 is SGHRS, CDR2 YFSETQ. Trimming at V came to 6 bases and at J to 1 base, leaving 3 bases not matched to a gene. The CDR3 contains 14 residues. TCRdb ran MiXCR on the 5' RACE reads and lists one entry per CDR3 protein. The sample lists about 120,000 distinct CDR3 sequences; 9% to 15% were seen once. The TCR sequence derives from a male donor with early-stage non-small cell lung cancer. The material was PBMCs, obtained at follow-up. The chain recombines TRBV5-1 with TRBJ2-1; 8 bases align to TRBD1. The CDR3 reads CASTGQGSYNEQFF. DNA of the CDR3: TGCGCCAGCACCGGACAGGGTTCCTACAATGAGCAGTTCTTC.